In its sample, the clone carrying this T cell receptor (beta chain) was seen once. As yet, its antigen is unknown. V was pared by 10 bases and J by 4 bases, with 17 bases between. Germline loops: CDR1 SEHNR, CDR2 FQNEAQ (reference sequence). This CDR3 spans 14 amino acids. The sample comes from a study of shared clonotypes between healthy human individuals. Study-level background: For every donor, three CD4 naive, three CD4 memory, two CD8 naive and one CD8 memory plates were used.

CD45RO negativity and positive selection for CCR7 defined naive CD8 cells, a population that excluded terminally differentiated effector memory CD45RA+ cells. Study-wide findings and caveats: Sampling included only blood; tissue repertoires likely differ.

Assay used: immunoSEQ multiplex PCR; TCRdb lists only in-frame clones, some missing. The data hold more than 2 million clones, with about 93% observed a single time. Source material: naive CD8+ T cells from PBMCs. This receptor was taken from a young man in good health. Some clones in this sample may be carry-over from other donors' samples. The chain is built from TRBV7-9 and TRBJ2-1, with D perhaps matching TRBD1 or TRBD2 (5 bases each). DNA of the CDR3: TGTGCCACCTACCTCGAGGGGCTTTACAATGAGCAGTTCTTC. It specifies CATYLEGLYNEQFF.